There are many counts of the clone carrying this T cell receptor (beta chain). TRAV- and TRBV-specific primers, spanning alpha and beta chains, primed first-strand cDNA. The authors ran 15 to 25 PCR cycles to amplify TCRs with a constant-region primer and V-primer adapter. TCRdb used MiXCR to reprocess the reads, holding one entry per CDR3 protein. The repertoire holds over 65,000 distinct CDR3 sequences, with around 17% as singletons. The time point denotes: before trial treatment. The data were obtained in a study of low-dose radiotherapy and immunotherapy resistance in tumors. Study in general: Those assigned to Cohort 2 were treated with 1 Gy per fraction every two weeks (13 Gy in total over 26 weeks).

This CDR3 comprises 13 residues. Looked up from germline, CDR1 is SGHVS and CDR2 is FNYEAQ. The V end lost 7 bases, the J end lost 3 bases, and 12 bases lay between the germline ends. The sample was PBMCs, taken before treatment. The origin of this receptor is a male donor with prostate cancer. V and J are TRBV7-6 and TRBJ2-5; perhaps TRBD1 as D (6 bases). The DNA of the CDR3 is TGTGCCAGCAAGGGGGTAGGGGAAGAGACCCAGTACTTC. Protein: CASKGVGEETQYF.